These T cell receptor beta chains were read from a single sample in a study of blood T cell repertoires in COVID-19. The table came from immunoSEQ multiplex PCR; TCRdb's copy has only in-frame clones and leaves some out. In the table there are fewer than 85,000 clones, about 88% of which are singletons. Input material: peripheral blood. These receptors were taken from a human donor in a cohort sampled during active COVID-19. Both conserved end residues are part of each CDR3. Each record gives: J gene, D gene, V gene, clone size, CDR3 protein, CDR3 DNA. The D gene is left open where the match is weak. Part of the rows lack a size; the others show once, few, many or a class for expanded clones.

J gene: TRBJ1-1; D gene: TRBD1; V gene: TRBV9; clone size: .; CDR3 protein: CASSARDRANTEAFF; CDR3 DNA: TGTGCCAGCAGCGCAAGGGACAGGGCGAACACTGAAGCTTTCTTT
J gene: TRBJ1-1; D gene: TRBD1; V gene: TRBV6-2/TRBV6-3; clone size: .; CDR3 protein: CASSPTGGFEAFF; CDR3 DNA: TGTGCCAGCAGCCCGACAGGGGGCTTTGAAGCTTTCTTT
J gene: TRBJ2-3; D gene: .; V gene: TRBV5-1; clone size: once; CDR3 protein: CASSLDSQSTDTQYF; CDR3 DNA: TGCGCCAGCAGCTTGGACAGCCAGAGCACAGATACGCAGTATTTT
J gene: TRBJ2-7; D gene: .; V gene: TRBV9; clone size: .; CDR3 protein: CASSASGYSYEQYF; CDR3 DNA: TGTGCCAGCAGCGCAAGCGGATACTCCTACGAGCAGTACTTC
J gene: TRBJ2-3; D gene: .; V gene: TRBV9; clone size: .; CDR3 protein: CASSVGGLGTSTDTQYF; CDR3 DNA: TGTGCCAGCAGCGTAGGGGGACTGGGGACGAGCACAGATACGCAGTATTTT
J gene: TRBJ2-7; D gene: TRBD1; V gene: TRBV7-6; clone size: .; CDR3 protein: CASSLGPSDRGEEQYF; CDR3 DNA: TGTGCCAGCAGCTTAGGGCCCTCGGACAGGGGGGAGGAGCAGTACTTC
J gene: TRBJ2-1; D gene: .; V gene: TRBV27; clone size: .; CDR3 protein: CASFRTDNEQFF; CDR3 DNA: TGTGCCAGTTTTCGTACAGACAATGAGCAGTTCTTC
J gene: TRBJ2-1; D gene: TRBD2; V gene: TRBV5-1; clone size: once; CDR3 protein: CASSSGLAAYNEQFF; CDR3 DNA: TGCGCCAGCAGCTCGGGACTAGCGGCATACAATGAGCAGTTCTTC
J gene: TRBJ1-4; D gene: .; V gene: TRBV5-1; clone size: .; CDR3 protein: CASRREAATNEKLFF; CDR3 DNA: TGCGCCAGCAGGCGGGAGGCAGCAACTAATGAAAAACTGTTTTTT
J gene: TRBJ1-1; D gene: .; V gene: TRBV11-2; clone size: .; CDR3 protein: CASSLDWGVNTEAFF; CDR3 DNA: TGTGCCAGCAGCTTAGATTGGGGGGTGAACACTGAAGCTTTCTTT
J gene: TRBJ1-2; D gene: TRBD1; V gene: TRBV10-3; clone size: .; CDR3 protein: CATGTGDLNYGYTF; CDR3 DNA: TGTGCCACCGGGACAGGGGACCTTAACTATGGCTACACCTTC
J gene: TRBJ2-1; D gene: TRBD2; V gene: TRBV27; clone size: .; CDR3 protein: CASSSTSGRYEQFF; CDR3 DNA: TGTGCCAGCAGTTCTACTAGCGGGAGGTATGAGCAGTTCTTC
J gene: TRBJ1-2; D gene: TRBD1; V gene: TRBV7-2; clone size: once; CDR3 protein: CASIRDRGVYGYTF; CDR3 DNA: TGTGCCAGCATCCGGGACAGGGGGGTCTATGGCTACACCTTC
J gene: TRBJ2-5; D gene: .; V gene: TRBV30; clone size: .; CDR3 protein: CAWSDGAQETQYF; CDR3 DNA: TGTGCCTGGAGTGATGGGGCACAAGAGACCCAGTACTTC
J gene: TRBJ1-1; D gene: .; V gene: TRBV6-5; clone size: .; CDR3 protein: CASRLIGNTEAFF; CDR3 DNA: TGTGCCAGCAGACTGATCGGTAACACTGAAGCTTTCTTT
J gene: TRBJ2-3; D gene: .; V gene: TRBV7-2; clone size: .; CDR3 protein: CASSLTSPDTQYF; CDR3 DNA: TGTGCCAGCAGCCTGACTAGTCCCGATACGCAGTATTTT
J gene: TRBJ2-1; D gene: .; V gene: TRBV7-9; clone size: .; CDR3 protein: CASSWDLYNEQFF; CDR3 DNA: TGTGCCAGCAGCTGGGACTTGTACAATGAGCAGTTCTTC
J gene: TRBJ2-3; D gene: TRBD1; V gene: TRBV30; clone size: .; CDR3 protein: CAWRTGASTDTQYF; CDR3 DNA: TGTGCCTGGAGGACAGGGGCTAGCACAGATACGCAGTATTTT
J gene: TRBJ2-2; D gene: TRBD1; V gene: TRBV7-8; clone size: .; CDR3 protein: CASSLTGTGGLTGELFF; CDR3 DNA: TGTGCCAGCAGCCTAACTGGGACAGGGGGCTTGACCGGGGAGCTGTTTTTT
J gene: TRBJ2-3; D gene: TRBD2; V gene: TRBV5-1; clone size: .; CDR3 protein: CASSLGPLAGVGDTQYF; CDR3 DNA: TGCGCCAGCAGCTTGGGGCCACTAGCGGGAGTGGGAGATACGCAGTATTTT
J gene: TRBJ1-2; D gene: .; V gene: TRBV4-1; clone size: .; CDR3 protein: CASSQEVAENYGYTF; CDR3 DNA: TGCGCCAGCAGCCAAGAGGTAGCAGAAAACTATGGCTACACCTTC
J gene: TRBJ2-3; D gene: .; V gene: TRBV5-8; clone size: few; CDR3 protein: CASSVRGTDTQYF; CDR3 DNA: TGTGCCAGCAGCGTGCGGGGCACAGATACGCAGTATTTT
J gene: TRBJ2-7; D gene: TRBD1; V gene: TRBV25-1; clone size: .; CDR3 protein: CASSAGTGVYEQYF; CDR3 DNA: TGTGCCAGCAGTGCAGGGACAGGGGTCTACGAGCAGTACTTC
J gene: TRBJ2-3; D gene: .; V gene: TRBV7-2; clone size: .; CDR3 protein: CASSLEQTTDTQYF; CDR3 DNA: TGTGCCAGCAGCTTAGAACAGACCACAGATACGCAGTATTTT
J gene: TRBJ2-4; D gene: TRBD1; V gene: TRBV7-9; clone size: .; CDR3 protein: CASSLADRGRGKNIQYF; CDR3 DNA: TGTGCCAGCAGCCTCGCGGACAGGGGGCGAGGCAAAAACATTCAGTACTTC
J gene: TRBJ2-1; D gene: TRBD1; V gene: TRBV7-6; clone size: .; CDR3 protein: CASSARPGGNYNEQFF; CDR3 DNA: TGTGCCAGCAGCGCAAGGCCAGGGGGCAACTACAATGAGCAGTTCTTC
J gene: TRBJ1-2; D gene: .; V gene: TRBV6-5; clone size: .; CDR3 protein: CASSPTGRARGYTF; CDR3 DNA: TGTGCCAGCAGTCCCACAGGGAGGGCGCGTGGCTACACCTTC
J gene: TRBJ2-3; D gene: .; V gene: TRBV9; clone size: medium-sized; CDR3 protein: CASSARDTPDTQYF; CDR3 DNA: TGTGCCAGCAGCGCCCGCGACACACCAGATACGCAGTATTTT
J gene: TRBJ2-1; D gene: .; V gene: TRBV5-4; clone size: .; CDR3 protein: CASSLGGAGNEQFF; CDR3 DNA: TGTGCCAGCAGTCTAGGGGGGGCTGGGAATGAGCAGTTCTTC
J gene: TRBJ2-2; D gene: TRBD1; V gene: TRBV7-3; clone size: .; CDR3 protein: CASSWEQGAGELFF; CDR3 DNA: TGTGCCAGCAGCTGGGAACAGGGGGCCGGGGAGCTGTTTTTT
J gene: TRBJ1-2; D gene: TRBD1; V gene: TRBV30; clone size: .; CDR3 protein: CAWSAGQGGRYGYTF; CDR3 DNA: TGTGCCTGGAGTGCAGGACAGGGGGGGCGGTATGGCTACACCTTC
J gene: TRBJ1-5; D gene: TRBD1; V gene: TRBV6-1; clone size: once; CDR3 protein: CASSEATGDQPQHF; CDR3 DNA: TGTGCCAGCAGTGAAGCCACAGGGGATCAGCCCCAGCATTTT
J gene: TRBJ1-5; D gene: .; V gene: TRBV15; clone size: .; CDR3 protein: CATSRPGGNQPQHF; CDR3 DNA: TGTGCCACCAGCAGACCCGGGGGGAATCAGCCCCAGCATTTT
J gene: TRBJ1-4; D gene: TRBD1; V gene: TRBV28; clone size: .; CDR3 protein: CASSKQGEKLFF; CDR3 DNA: TGTGCCAGCAGTAAACAGGGGGAAAAACTGTTTTTT
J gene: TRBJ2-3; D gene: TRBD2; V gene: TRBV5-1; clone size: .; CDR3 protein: CASSSQWGAGGTDTQYF; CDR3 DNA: TGCGCCAGCAGCTCGCAGTGGGGAGCGGGGGGCACAGATACGCAGTATTTT
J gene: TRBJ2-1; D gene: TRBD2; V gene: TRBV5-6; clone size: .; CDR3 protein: CASSLTSGYNEQFF; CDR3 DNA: TGTGCCAGCAGCCTGACTAGCGGCTACAATGAGCAGTTCTTC
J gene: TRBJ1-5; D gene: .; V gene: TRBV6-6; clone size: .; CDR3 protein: CASSKTGNSNQPQHF; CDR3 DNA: TGTGCCAGCAGCAAAACAGGGAATAGCAATCAGCCCCAGCATTTT
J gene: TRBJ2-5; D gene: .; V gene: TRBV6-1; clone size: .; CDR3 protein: CASSEMVQPWETQYF; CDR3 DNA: TGTGCCAGCAGTGAAATGGTACAGCCCTGGGAGACCCAGTACTTC
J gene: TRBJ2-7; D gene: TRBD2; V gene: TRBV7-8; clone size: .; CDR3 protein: CASSSALAGAPGLYVAYF; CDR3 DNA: TGTGCCAGCAGCTCAGCACTAGCGGGCGCCCCCGGCCTCTACGTGGCGTACTTC